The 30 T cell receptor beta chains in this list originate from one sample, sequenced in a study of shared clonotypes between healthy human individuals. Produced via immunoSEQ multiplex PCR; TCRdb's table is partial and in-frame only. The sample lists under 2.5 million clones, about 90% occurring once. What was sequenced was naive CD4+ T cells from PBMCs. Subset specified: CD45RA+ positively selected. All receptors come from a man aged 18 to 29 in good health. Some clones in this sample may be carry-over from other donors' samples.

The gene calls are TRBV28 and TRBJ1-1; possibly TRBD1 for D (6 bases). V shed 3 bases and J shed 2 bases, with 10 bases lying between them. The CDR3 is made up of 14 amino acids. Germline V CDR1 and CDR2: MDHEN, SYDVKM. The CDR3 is CASSLDSLNTEAFF. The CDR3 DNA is TGTGCCAGCAGTTTGGACAGCTTAAACACTGAAGCTTTCTTT.

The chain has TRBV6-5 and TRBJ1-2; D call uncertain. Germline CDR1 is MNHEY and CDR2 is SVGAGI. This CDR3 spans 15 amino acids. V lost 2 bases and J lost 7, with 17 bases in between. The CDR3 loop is CASSYRVPGEGGYTF. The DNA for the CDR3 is TGTGCCAGCAGTTACCGCGTTCCGGGCGAAGGTGGCTACACCTTC.

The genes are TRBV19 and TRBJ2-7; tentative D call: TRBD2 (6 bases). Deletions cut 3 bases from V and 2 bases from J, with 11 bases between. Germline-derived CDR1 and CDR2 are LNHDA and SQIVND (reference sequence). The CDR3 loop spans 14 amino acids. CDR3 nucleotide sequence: TGTGCCAGTAGTATCACCGGGACTGCCTACGAGCAGTACTTC. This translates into CASSITGTAYEQYF.

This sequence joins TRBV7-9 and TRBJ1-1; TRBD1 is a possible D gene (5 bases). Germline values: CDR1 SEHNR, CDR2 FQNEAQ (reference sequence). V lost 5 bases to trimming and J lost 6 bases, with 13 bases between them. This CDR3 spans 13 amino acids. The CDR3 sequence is CASSASGSPEAFF. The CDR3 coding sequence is TGTGCCAGCAGCGCATCAGGGTCCCCTGAAGCTTTCTTT.

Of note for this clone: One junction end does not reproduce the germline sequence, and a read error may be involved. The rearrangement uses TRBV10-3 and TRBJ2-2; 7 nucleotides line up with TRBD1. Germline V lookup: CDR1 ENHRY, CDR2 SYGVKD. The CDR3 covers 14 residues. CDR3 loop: CASSGQVDTGELFF. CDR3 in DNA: TGTGCCAGCAGTGGACAGGTCGACACCGGGGAGCTGTTTTTT.

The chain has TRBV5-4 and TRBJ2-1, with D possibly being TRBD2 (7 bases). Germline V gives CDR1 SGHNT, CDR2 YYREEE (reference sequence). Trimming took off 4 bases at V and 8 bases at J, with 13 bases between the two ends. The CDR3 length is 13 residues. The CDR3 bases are TGTGCCAGCAGCCGCCGGGGGGCCGATGAGCAGTTCTTC. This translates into CASSRRGADEQFF.

CDR3 bases: TGTGCCAGCAGTACTACTAGCGGAACCCCGAGGGAGACCCAGTACTTC. The encoded protein is CASSTTSGTPRETQYF. The chain carries TRBV28 and TRBJ2-5, with 8 positions matching TRBD2. The V gene's germline CDR1 is MDHEN and CDR2 SYDVKM. The CDR3 is made up of 16 amino acids. Trimming removed 5 bases from V and 5 bases from J; junction bases left unmatched: 13.

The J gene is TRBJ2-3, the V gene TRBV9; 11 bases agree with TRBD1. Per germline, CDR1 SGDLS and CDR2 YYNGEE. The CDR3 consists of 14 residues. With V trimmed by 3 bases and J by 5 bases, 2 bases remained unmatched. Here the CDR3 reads CASSGGTGGDTQYF. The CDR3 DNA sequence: TGTGCCAGCAGCGGCGGGACAGGGGGAGATACGCAGTATTTT.

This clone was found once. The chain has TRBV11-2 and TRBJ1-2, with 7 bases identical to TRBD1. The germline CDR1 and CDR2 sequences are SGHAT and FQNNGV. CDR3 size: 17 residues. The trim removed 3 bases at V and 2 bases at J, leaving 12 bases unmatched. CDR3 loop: CASSLRLTGVINYGYTF. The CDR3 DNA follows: TGTGCCAGCAGCTTGCGACTAACAGGGGTCATAAACTATGGCTACACCTTC.

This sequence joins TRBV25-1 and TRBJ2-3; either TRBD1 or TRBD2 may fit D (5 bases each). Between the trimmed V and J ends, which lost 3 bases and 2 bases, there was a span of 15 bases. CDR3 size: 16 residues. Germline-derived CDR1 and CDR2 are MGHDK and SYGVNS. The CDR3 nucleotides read TGTGCCAGCAGTGACCCTAGGGACGGATTCACAGATACGCAGTATTTT. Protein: CASSDPRDGFTDTQYF.

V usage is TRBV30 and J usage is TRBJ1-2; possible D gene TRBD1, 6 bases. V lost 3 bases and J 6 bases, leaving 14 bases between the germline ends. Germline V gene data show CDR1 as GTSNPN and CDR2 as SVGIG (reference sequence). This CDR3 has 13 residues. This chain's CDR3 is CAWRVTGTDGYTF. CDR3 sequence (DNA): TGTGCCTGGAGGGTTACAGGGACGGATGGCTACACCTTC.

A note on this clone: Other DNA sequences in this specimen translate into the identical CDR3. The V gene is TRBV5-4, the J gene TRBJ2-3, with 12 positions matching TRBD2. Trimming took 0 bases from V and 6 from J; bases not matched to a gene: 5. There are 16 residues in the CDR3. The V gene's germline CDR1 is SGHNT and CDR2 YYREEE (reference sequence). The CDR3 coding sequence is TGTGCCAGCAGCTTGGGACTAGCGGGGGTAGCGGATACGCAGTATTTT. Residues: CASSLGLAGVADTQYF.

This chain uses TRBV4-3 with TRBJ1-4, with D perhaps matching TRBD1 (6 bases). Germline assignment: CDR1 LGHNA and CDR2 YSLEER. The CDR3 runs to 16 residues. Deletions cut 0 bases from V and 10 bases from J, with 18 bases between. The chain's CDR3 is CASSQEQEQGWRKLFF. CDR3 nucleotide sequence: TGCGCCAGCAGCCAAGAACAGGAACAGGGTTGGAGAAAACTGTTTTTT.

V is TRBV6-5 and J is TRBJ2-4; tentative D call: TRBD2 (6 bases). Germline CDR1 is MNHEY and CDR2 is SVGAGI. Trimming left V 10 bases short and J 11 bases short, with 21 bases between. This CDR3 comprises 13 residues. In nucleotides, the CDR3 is TGTGCCACCAGCCTACCGACTAGTTACGTTCAGTACTTC. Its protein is CATSLPTSYVQYF.

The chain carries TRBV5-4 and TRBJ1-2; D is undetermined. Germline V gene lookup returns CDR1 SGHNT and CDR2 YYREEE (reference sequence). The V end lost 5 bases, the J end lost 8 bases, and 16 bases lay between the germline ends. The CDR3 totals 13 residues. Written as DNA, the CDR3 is TGTGCCAGCAGTCAGGTACAGCGCCGAGGCTACACCTTC. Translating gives CASSQVQRRGYTF.

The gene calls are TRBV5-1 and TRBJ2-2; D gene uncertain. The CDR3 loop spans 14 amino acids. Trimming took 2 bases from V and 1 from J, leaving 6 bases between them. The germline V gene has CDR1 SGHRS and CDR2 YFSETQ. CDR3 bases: TGCGCCAGCAGCTTCACGGGGAACACCGGGGAGCTGTTTTTT. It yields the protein CASSFTGNTGELFF.

In DNA form, the CDR3 reads TGTGCCAGCAGCTTCGACGGGAACTATGGCTACACCTTC. Its protein product is CASSFDGNYGYTF. The J gene is TRBJ1-2, the V gene TRBV7-8; no clear D gene. The CDR3 covers 13 residues. Trimming shortened V by 3 bases and J by 2 bases, and 7 bases separated the two germline ends. The germline CDR1 and CDR2 sequences are SGHVS and FQNEAQ. Full variable domain (outside the CDR3, taken from reference TRBV7-8 and TRBJ1-2): GAGVSQSPRYKVAKRGQDVALRCDPISGHVSLFWYQQALGQGPEFLTYFQNEAQLDKSGLPSDRFFAERPEGSVSTLKIQRTQQEDSAVYLCASSFDGNYGYTFGSGTRLTVV.

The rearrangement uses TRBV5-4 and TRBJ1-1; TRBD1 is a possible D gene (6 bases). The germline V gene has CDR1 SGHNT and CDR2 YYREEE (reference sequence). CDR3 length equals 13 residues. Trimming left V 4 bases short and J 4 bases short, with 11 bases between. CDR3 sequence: CASSRGGVTEAFF. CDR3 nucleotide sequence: TGTGCCAGCAGCCGAGGGGGAGTCACTGAAGCTTTCTTT.

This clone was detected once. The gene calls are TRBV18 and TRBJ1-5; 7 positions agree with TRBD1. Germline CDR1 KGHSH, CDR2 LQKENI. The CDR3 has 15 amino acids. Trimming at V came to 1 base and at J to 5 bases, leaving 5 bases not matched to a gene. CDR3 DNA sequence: TGTGCCAGCTCACCACAGACAGGGCGGGATCAGCCCCAGCATTTT. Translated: CASSPQTGRDQPQHF.

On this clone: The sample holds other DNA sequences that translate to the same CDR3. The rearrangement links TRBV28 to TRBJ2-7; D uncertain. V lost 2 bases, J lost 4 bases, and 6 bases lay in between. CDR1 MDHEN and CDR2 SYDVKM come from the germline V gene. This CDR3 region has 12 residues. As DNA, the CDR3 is TGTGCCAGCAGTTTAAGGGTTTACGAGCAGTACTTC. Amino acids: CASSLRVYEQYF.

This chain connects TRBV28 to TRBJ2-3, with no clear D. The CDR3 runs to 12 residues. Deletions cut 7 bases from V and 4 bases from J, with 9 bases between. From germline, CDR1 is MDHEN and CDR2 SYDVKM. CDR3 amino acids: CASTSRPDTQYF. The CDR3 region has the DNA TGTGCCAGCACCTCCCGGCCAGATACGCAGTATTTT.

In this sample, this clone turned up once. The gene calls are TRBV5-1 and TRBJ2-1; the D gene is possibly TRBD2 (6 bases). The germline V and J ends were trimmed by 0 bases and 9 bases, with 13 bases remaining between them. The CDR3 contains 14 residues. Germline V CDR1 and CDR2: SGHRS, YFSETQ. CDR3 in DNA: TGCGCCAGCAGCTTGGAGACTAGATCGGTTGAGCAGTTCTTC. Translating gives CASSLETRSVEQFF.

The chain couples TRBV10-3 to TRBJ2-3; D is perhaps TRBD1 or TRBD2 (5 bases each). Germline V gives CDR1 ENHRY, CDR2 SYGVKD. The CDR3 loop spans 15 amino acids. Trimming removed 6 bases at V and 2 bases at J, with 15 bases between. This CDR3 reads CAISRDQTFTDTQYF. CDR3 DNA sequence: TGTGCCATCAGCCGGGACCAGACCTTCACAGATACGCAGTATTTT.

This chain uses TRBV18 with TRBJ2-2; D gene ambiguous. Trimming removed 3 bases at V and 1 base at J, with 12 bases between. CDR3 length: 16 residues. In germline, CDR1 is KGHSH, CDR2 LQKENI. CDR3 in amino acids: CASSPNSNKNTGELFF. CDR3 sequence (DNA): TGTGCCAGCTCACCGAATTCTAACAAGAACACCGGGGAGCTGTTTTTT.

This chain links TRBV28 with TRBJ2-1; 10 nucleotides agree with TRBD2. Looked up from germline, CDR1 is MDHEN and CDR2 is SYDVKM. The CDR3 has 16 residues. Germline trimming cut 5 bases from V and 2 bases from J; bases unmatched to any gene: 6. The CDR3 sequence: CASSSIAGGAYNEQFF. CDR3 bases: TGTGCCAGCAGTAGTATAGCGGGAGGCGCCTACAATGAGCAGTTCTTC.

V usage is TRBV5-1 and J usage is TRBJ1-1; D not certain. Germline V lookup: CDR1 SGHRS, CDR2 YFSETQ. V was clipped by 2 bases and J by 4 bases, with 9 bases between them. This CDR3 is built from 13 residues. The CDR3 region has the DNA TGCGCCAGCAGCTTCCGAGACCTCACTGAAGCTTTCTTT. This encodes CASSFRDLTEAFF.

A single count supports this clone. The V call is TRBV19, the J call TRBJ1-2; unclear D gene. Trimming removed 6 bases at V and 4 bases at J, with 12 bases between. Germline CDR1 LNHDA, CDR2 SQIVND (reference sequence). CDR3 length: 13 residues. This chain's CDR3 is CASRTPPGYGYTF. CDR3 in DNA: TGTGCCAGTAGAACCCCACCGGGCTATGGCTACACCTTC.

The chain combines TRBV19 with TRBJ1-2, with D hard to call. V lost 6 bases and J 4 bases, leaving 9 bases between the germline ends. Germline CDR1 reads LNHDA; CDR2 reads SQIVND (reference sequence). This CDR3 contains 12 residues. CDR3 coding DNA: TGTGCCAGTAGGAGACTACGCTATGGCTACACCTTC. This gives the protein CASRRLRYGYTF.

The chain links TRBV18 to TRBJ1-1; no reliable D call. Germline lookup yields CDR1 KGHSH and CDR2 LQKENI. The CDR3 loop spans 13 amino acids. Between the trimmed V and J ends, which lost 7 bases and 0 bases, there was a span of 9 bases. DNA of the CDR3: TGTGCCAGCTTCCCGGGATTGAACACTGAAGCTTTCTTT. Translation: CASFPGLNTEAFF. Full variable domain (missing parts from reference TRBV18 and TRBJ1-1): NAGVMQNPRHLVRRRGQEARLRCSPMKGHSHVYWYRQLPEEGLKFMVYLQKENIIDESGMPKERFSAEFPKEGPSILRIQQVVRGDSAAYFCASFPGLNTEAFFGQGTRLTVV.

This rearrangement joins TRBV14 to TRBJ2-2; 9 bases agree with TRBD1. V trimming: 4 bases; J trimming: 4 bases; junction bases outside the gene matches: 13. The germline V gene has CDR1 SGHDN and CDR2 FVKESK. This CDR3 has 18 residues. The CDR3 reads CASSPRDRAPGGTGELFF. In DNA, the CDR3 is TGTGCCAGCAGCCCCCGGGACAGGGCCCCTGGGGGCACCGGGGAGCTGTTTTTT.